Shown below are 29 T cell receptor beta chains from a single sample sequenced in a study of molecular identifiers for immune sequencing clone quantification. One entry per CDR3 protein results from TCRdb running MiXCR on the PCR reads. This table has over 600,000 distinct CDR3 sequences, just under 20% appearing once. Sequencing used naive CD8+ T cells from blood, with Jurkat cell RNA spiked in. Subset of the sample: FACS-sorted CD8+CD4-CCR7+CD45RA+ naive T cells. These receptors all stem from a human donor in good health. Some libraries in this study had Jurkat cell RNA spiked in.

Concerning this clonotype: A read error may be the cause here, since a much bigger clone is one base away. This chain joins TRBV27 and TRBJ2-5, with TRBD1 identical over 11 bases. This CDR3 contains 15 residues. Per germline, CDR1 MNHEY and CDR2 SMNVEV (reference sequence). CDR3 DNA sequence: TGTGCCAGCAGTTTATGGGGGACAGGGGGGGAGACCCAGCACTTC. Translation gives CASSLWGTGGETQHF.

This clonotype was seen repeatedly, ten times or more. The CDR3 here is CATSSTGADRETQYF. The CDR3 region has the DNA TGTGCCACCAGCTCGACAGGGGCCGACCGAGAGACCCAGTACTTC. The chain combines TRBV15 with TRBJ2-5; the match to TRBD1 covers 8 bases. The CDR3 has 15 residues. The ends lost 5 bases at V and 4 bases at J; junction bases unmatched: 9. Germline V gives CDR1 LNHNV, CDR2 YYDKDF (reference sequence).

This clonotype was detected a few times. The chain joins TRBV11-2 to TRBJ2-2; perhaps TRBD2 as D (5 bases). Germline V gene sequence: CDR1 SGHAT, CDR2 FQNNGV. Trimming cost V 7 bases and J 7 bases, with 16 bases left between them. This CDR3 is built from 14 residues. As DNA, the CDR3 is TGTGCCAGCACCCCGGCCGGAGGAGGCGGGGAGCTGTTTTTT. It specifies CASTPAGGGGELFF.

CDR3 sequence reads: CAWGAGTINTDTQHF. CDR3 DNA sequence: TGTGCCTGGGGGGCTGGGACTATCAACACAGATACGCAGCATTTT. V and J are TRBV30 and TRBJ2-3; maybe TRBD1 (5 bases). The J call is doubtful: the DNA matches TRBJ1-5 better. Germline values: CDR1 GTSNPN, CDR2 SVGIG (reference sequence). This CDR3 is built from 15 residues.

CDR3 residues: CASSSTGQIYEQYF. CDR3 DNA sequence: TGTGCCAGCAGCTCAACGGGACAGATCTACGAGCAGTACTTC. The chain carries TRBV27 and TRBJ2-7, with TRBD1 matching over 7 bases. CDR3 length equals 14 residues. Germline CDR1 and CDR2: MNHEY and SMNVEV (reference sequence). The ends lost 6 bases at V and 3 bases at J; junction bases unmatched: 8.

There are a few counts of this clonotype. The gene calls are TRBV6-1 and TRBJ1-4, with 7 bases fitting TRBD1. This CDR3 is 14 amino acids long. V trimming: 5 bases; J trimming: 7 bases; junction bases outside the gene matches: 7. Per germline, CDR1 MNHNS and CDR2 SASEGT. The DNA of the CDR3 is TGTGCCAGCAGTACAGGGGTGTTAGGTGAAAAACTGTTTTTT. Translation: CASSTGVLGEKLFF.

This clonotype was detected many times. This chain joins TRBV28 and TRBJ1-5, with unresolved D. CDR3 length: 18 residues. The V end was cut by 6 bases, the J end by 7 bases, with 28 bases between. Germline CDR1 is MDHEN and CDR2 is SYDVKM. CDR3 in amino acids: CASSSFMTGPAPGQPQHF. The CDR3 coding sequence is TGTGCCAGCAGCAGTTTTATGACGGGCCCGGCCCCGGGCCAGCCCCAGCATTTT. Drawing the rest from reference TRBV28 and TRBJ1-5, the complete variable domain is DVKVTQSSRYLVKRTGEKVFLECVQDMDHENMFWYRQDPGLGLRLIYFSYDVKMKEKGDIPEGYSVSREKKERFSLILESASTNQTSMYLCASSSFMTGPAPGQPQHFGDGTRLSIL.

The rearrangement joins TRBV4-1 to TRBJ1-5; the D is unclear. The CDR3 has 14 amino acids. Trimming left V 3 bases short and J 3 bases short, with 9 bases between. The germline gives CDR1 MGHRA, CDR2 YSYEKL. The CDR3 region is CASSQDRDNQPQHF. The CDR3 bases are TGCGCCAGCAGCCAGGACCGGGACAATCAGCCCCAGCATTTT.

This clonotype was found many times. V and J are TRBV9 and TRBJ1-1; TRBD1 is a possible D gene (6 bases). The CDR3 consists of 18 residues. Germline V gene data show CDR1 as SGDLS and CDR2 as YYNGEE. V lost 0 bases to trimming and J lost 1 base, with 19 bases between them. CDR3 DNA sequence: TGTGCCAGCAGCGTAGGGATCCCCAGGGGCGAGAAGAACACTGAAGCTTTCTTT. Amino acid sequence: CASSVGIPRGEKNTEAFF.

This clonotype appeared many times. The rearrangement joins TRBV6-2 or TRBV6-3 to TRBJ1-5; TRBD1 agrees at 7 bases. The J segment lost 5 bases and the V segment lost 2 bases, leaving 15 bases of the junction unmatched. This CDR3 region has 18 residues. Germline loops: CDR1 MNHEY, CDR2 SVGEGT. The CDR3 loop is CASSYPEGLGGWDQPQHF. The CDR3 coding sequence is TGTGCCAGCAGTTACCCGGAAGGATTAGGGGGCTGGGATCAGCCCCAGCATTTT.

This clonotype was picked up many times. This chain links TRBV7-2 with TRBJ2-3; tentatively, D is TRBD1 (6 bases). With 5 bases removed from V and 3 bases from J, the gap between germline ends came to 12 bases. The CDR3 contains 14 residues. Germline loops: CDR1 SGHTA, CDR2 FQGNSA. CDR3 residues: CASSRPGQTDTQYF. For the CDR3, the DNA is TGTGCCAGCAGCAGGCCGGGACAAACAGATACGCAGTATTTT.

Note on this clonotype: Given a much more abundant clone one base away, this may be a read error. No conserved phenylalanine or tryptophan is present at the end of the CDR3, so a read error is the likely explanation. The rearrangement links TRBV6-5 to TRBJ1-1; 9 positions agree with TRBD1. V was pared by 0 bases and J by 8 bases, with 4 bases of the junction left unmatched. CDR3 length equals 14 residues. The germline V gene encodes CDR1 MNHEY and CDR2 SVGAGI. In nucleotides, the CDR3 is TGTGCCAGCAGTTACTCGAGGACAGGGGAAGAAGCTTTCTCT. Residues: CASSYSRTGEEAFS.

For the CDR3, the DNA is TGCGCCAGCAGCCCGGCCCCGGACAGGGGAGATGGCTACACCTTC. Translation gives CASSPAPDRGDGYTF. The V and J genes are TRBV5-1 and TRBJ1-2; 9 bases are shared with TRBD1. Germline V lookup: CDR1 SGHRS, CDR2 YFSETQ. V dropped 4 bases and J dropped 6; count of bases not matched to a gene: 10. The CDR3 runs 15 residues.

The chain is built from TRBV27 and TRBJ2-1, with 11 bases lining up with TRBD2. Germline-derived CDR1 and CDR2 are MNHEY and SMNVEV (reference sequence). Trimming cost V 2 bases and J 8 bases; bases outside gene matches: 14. CDR3 size: 18 residues. The CDR3 loop reads CASSLRWEGLAAGDEQFF. CDR3 bases: TGTGCCAGCAGTTTACGATGGGAGGGACTAGCGGCTGGGGATGAGCAGTTCTTC.

With regard to this clonotype: Just one base apart from a much larger clone, this may be a read error. CDR3 region: CASSGGTYNQPRHF. The CDR3 region has the DNA TGTGCCAGCAGTGGAGGCACTTACAATCAGCCCCGGCATTTT. The V call is TRBV2, the J call TRBJ1-5, with no clear D. The CDR3 is made up of 14 amino acids. Germline V lookup: CDR1 SNHLY, CDR2 FYNNEI.

This clonotype was observed a few times. The chain has TRBV6-1 and TRBJ2-7; a possible D gene is TRBD1 (6 bases). The CDR3 is 14 amino acids. V lost 6 bases, J lost 6 bases, and 18 bases lay in between. Looked up from germline, CDR1 is MNHNS and CDR2 is SASEGT. CDR3 protein: CASRTTGLACEQYF. CDR3 DNA sequence: TGTGCCAGCAGAACTACAGGGCTCGCCTGCGAGCAGTACTTC.

With respect to this clonotype: This may be a read error, as it is one base from a much larger clone. This chain uses TRBV6-1 with TRBJ2-1; 7 bases match TRBD2. The length of the CDR3 is 18 residues. Germline CDR1 and CDR2: MNHNS and SASEGT. This CDR3 reads CASSVAGSLWRSYDEQFF. In DNA, the CDR3 is TGTGCCAGCAGTGTAGCGGGTTCCTTATGGAGGTCCTACGATGAGCAGTTCTTC.

As regards this clonotype: This sequence may be a read error, since a much larger clone differs from it by one base. The chain has TRBV7-9 and TRBJ2-7; 7 positions match TRBD2. Germline-derived CDR1 and CDR2 are SEHNR and FQNEAQ (reference sequence). This CDR3 has 14 amino acids. CDR3 nucleotide sequence: TGTGCCAACAGCTCGACTACCACTAGCGACGAGCAGTACTTC. This codes for CANSSTTTSDEQYF. Complete variable domain (other parts from reference TRBV7-9 and TRBJ2-7): DTGVSQNPRHKITKRGQNVTFRCDPISEHNRLYWYRQTLGQGPEFLTYFQNEAQLEKSRLLSDRFSAERPKGSFSTLEIQRTEQGDSAMYLCANSSTTTSDEQYFGPGTRLTVT.

This clonotype was seen repeatedly, ten times or more. The chain is built from TRBV12-3 or TRBV12-4 and TRBJ2-1, with TRBD1 as a possible D gene (5 bases). The CDR3 loop spans 13 amino acids. V was pared by 6 bases and J by 7 bases, with 13 bases between. CDR3 amino acids: CASSRVLGNEQFF. The CDR3 DNA reads TGTGCCAGCAGCAGGGTCCTAGGGAATGAGCAGTTCTTC.

This clonotype was seen ten or more times. V is TRBV7-6 and J is TRBJ1-2; D perhaps matches TRBD1 (5 bases). Germline lookup yields CDR1 SGHVS and CDR2 FNYEAQ. V was clipped by 5 bases and J by 4 bases, with 17 bases between them. The CDR3 has 15 amino acids. The CDR3 is CASSQGVAGSYGYTF. The DNA for the CDR3 is TGTGCCAGCAGCCAGGGTGTTGCAGGGAGCTATGGCTACACCTTC.

A word on this clonotype: Since a much larger clone is just one base distant, this may be a read error. The chain carries TRBV28 and TRBJ2-5; TRBD2 aligns across 13 bases. This CDR3 is built from 14 residues. Germline V gene lookup returns CDR1 MDHEN and CDR2 SYDVKM. CDR3 region: CASRGLAGQETRYF. The DNA of the CDR3 is TGTGCCAGCAGGGGACTAGCGGGACAAGAGACCCGGTACTTC.

This clonotype was observed many times. CDR3 in amino acids: CSASGPIGGDEKLFF. CDR3 nucleotides: TGCAGTGCTAGCGGACCCATCGGAGGGGATGAAAAACTGTTTTTT. The chain couples TRBV20-1 to TRBJ1-4, with a possible D match to TRBD1 (5 bases). Germline CDR1 is DFQATT and CDR2 is SNEGSKA (reference sequence). CDR3 length: 15 amino acids. The V gene lost 3 bases and the J gene lost 6 bases, with 17 bases spanning the gap.

This clonotype was found many times. The chain is built from TRBV6-2 or TRBV6-3 and TRBJ1-5; 7 nucleotides match TRBD1. J gave up 0 bases and V 8 bases, and 13 bases lay outside the gene matches. CDR3 length: 17 amino acids. Germline V gene lookup returns CDR1 MNHEY and CDR2 SVGEGT. CDR3 in amino acids: CASCDRDSGYSNQPQHF. As DNA, the CDR3 is TGTGCCAGCTGTGACCGGGACAGCGGTTATAGCAATCAGCCCCAGCATTTT.

This clonotype was detected a few times. The chain recombines TRBV6-2 or TRBV6-3 with TRBJ2-1, with 9 bases that match TRBD2. Germline V lookup: CDR1 MNHEY, CDR2 SVGEGT. V was pared by 3 bases and J by 8 bases, with 20 bases of the junction left unmatched. This CDR3 comprises 19 residues. CDR3 DNA sequence: TGTGCCAGCAGTTATCCCCGTCGGGGGCGGGAGGGCCGGTTCCATGAGCAGTTCTTC. Encoded protein: CASSYPRRGREGRFHEQFF.

The chain is built from TRBV12-3 or TRBV12-4 and TRBJ1-2; possibly TRBD1 for D (5 bases). This CDR3 contains 14 residues. The germline V and J ends were trimmed by 6 bases and 5 bases, with 16 bases remaining between them. The CDR3 DNA follows: TGTGCCAGCAGGAGTACCCAGGGTAAATATGGCTACACCTTC. Protein product: CASRSTQGKYGYTF.

The chain employs TRBV6-5 and TRBJ1-4; D gene uncertain. The CDR3 is made up of 16 amino acids. Germline V gene data show CDR1 as MNHEY and CDR2 as SVGAGI. V dropped 4 bases and J dropped 4 bases, with 16 bases sitting between them. In nucleotides, the CDR3 is TGTGCCAGCAGTTTAATTCTTGGGTCGGGTAATGAAAAACTGTTTTTT. Amino acid sequence: CASSLILGSGNEKLFF.

To note about this clonotype: No conserved phenylalanine or tryptophan is present at the end of the CDR3, so a read error is the likely explanation. V is TRBV4-1 and J is TRBJ1-1; TRBD1 might be the D (5 bases). Germline V lookup: CDR1 MGHRA, CDR2 YSYEKL. The CDR3 has 14 amino acids. The V end lost 6 bases, the J end lost 1 base, and 12 bases lay between the germline ends. CDR3 nucleotide sequence: TGCGCCAGCAGTTTGGCGGGGGAGAACACTGAAGCTTTCTCT. Its translation is CASSLAGENTEAFS.

Ten or more counts support this clonotype. The chain recombines TRBV27 with TRBJ1-5; D gene unclear. The CDR3 runs 15 residues. V shed 6 bases and J shed 1 base, with 13 bases lying between them. The germline CDR1 and CDR2 sequences are MNHEY and SMNVEV (reference sequence). CDR3 DNA sequence: TGTGCCAGCAGCCTTTACAGAGAAAGCAATCAGCCCCAGCATTTT. As protein: CASSLYRESNQPQHF.

For this clonotype: It may be a read error: a sequence one base away is much more abundant. DNA for the CDR3: TGTGCCAGTAGCGCGACAGGGAGCTCCCACAATGAGCAGTTCTTC. This gives the protein CASSATGSSHNEQFF. This sequence joins TRBV19 and TRBJ2-1; 7 positions match TRBD1. CDR1 and CDR2 from the germline V gene are LNHDA and SQIVND (reference sequence). CDR3 size: 15 residues.